The clone carrying this TCR beta chain was found a few times. The data stem from a study of regulatory T cells in long-lasting Graves disease. Time point given: newly diagnosed GD, antithyroid drugs for less than 3 months. The authors made the TCR library using RNA they extracted from PBMCs. Graves' disease diagnosis relied on American Thyroid Association guidelines. Arm-PCR with iRepertoire HTBI primers amplified the CDR3 regions for these TCR beta libraries. TCRdb reprocessed the multiplex PCR reads via MiXCR and lists one record per CDR3 protein. Of hundreds of thousands of distinct CDR3 sequences in the sample, less than 20% are singletons; the top ten hold around 18%. Germline V lookup: CDR1 LNHDA, CDR2 SQIVND (reference sequence). Trimming shortened V by 6 bases and J by 1 base, and 18 bases separated the two germline ends. The CDR3 has 17 residues. These data were also filed under a second study, of T cells in Graves' hyperthyroidism and ophthalmopathy.

This sequence was found in a woman younger than 45 with Graves disease. The material was peripheral blood mononuclear cells (PBMCs), obtained at new diagnosis, from a patient treated with antithyroid drugs. The V call is TRBV19, the J call TRBJ2-2, with D tentatively TRBD2 (5 bases). CDR3 DNA: TGTGCCAGTAGATCTCCCCTACGGACTGGGAACACCGGGGAGCTGTTTTTT. It encodes CASRSPLRTGNTGELFF.